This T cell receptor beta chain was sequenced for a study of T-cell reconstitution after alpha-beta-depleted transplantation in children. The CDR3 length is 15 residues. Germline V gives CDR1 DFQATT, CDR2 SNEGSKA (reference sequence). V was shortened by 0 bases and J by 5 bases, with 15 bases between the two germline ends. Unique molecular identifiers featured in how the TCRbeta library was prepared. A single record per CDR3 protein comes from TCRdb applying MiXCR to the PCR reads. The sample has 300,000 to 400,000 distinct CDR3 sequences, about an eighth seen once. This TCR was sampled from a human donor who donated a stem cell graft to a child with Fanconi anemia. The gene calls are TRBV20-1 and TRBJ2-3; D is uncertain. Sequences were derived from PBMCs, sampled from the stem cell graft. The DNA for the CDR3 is TGCAGTGCTAGAGATGGTCTAGTTAGGGTAGATACGCAGTATTTT. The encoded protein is CSARDGLVRVDTQYF.